The 22 T cell receptor beta chains given below trace back to one sample, sequenced in a study of cytomegalovirus exposure and HLA in healthy donors. Primers included in the PCR were 60 Vbeta and 13 Jbeta primers. The data were produced by immunoSEQ multiplex PCR, yet TCRdb's version contains in-frame clones alone and is incomplete. The sample holds 65,000 to 90,000 clones; approximately 80% are singletons and the top ten take 8% to 9%. Specimen: PBMCs. Source of these receptors: a woman aged 40 to 55 in good health and CMV-seropositive.

For this clone: The sample contains more than one DNA sequence encoding this CDR3. The V and J genes are TRBV9 and TRBJ1-1, with D unresolved. The CDR3 loop spans 13 amino acids. Germline V gene sequence: CDR1 SGDLS, CDR2 YYNGEE. V shed 0 bases and J shed 5 bases, with 8 bases lying between them. CDR3: CASSVVGETEAFF. CDR3 bases: TGTGCCAGCAGCGTAGTTGGTGAGACTGAAGCTTTCTTT.

The chain uses TRBV29-1 and TRBJ1-5; D gene unclear. The V gene's germline CDR1 is SQVTM and CDR2 ANQGSEA. This CDR3 contains 13 residues. V dropped 4 bases and J dropped 0 bases, with 7 bases sitting between them. The CDR3 nucleotides read TGCAGCGTTGGCCTCGGTAGCAATCAGCCCCAGCATTTT. Residues: CSVGLGSNQPQHF. Variable domain in full (rest from reference TRBV29-1 and TRBJ1-5): SAVISQKPSRDICQRGTSLTIQCQVDSQVTMMFWYRQQPGQSLTLIATANQGSEATYESGFVIDKFPISRPNLTFSTLTVSNMSPEDSSIYLCSVGLGSNQPQHFGDGTRLSIL.

V usage is TRBV4-3 and J usage is TRBJ2-5; TRBD2 matches at 8 bases. The V and J ends lost 1 base and 5 bases, in that order; junction bases with no gene match: 6. The CDR3 is 15 amino acids. CDR1 LGHNA and CDR2 YSLEER come from the germline V gene. CDR3 amino acids: CASSQGAGGEETQYF. The CDR3 bases are TGCGCCAGCAGCCAAGGGGCGGGAGGTGAGGAGACCCAGTACTTC.

The J gene is TRBJ1-5, the V gene TRBV7-9; D is unclear. V shed 1 base and J shed 4 bases, with 5 bases lying between them. The CDR3 covers 13 residues. Germline CDR1 reads SEHNR; CDR2 reads FQNEAQ (reference sequence). CDR3 region: CASSLGVNQPQHF. The CDR3 bases are TGTGCCAGCAGCTTAGGAGTGAATCAGCCCCAGCATTTT.

With regard to this clone: One end of the junction fails to match germline, which may point to a read error. This sample also contains other DNA sequences that code for the same CDR3. The chain carries TRBV27 and TRBJ2-3, with TRBD2 identical over 9 bases. Germline V gene sequence: CDR1 MNHEY, CDR2 SMNVEV (reference sequence). This CDR3 spans 14 amino acids. The CDR3, as DNA: TGCGCCAGCAAGGGACTAGCCCCGGCAGATACGCAGTATTTT. Amino acids: CASKGLAPADTQYF.

The CDR3 loop is CASSPQGGEWVYEQYF. The CDR3 DNA sequence: TGTGCCAGCAGCCCCCAAGGGGGGGAATGGGTCTACGAGCAGTACTTC. This rearrangement joins TRBV7-2 to TRBJ2-5, with D perhaps TRBD2 (7 bases). The DNA matches TRBJ2-7 better at its end, which makes the J call doubtful. In germline, CDR1 is SGHTA, CDR2 FQGNSA. The CDR3 extends over 16 amino acids.

V gene TRBV18 combines with J gene TRBJ2-2, with D maybe TRBD1 (6 bases). Germline V gene lookup returns CDR1 KGHSH and CDR2 LQKENI. This CDR3 spans 15 amino acids. The V gene lost 5 bases and the J gene lost 4 bases, with 14 bases spanning the gap. CDR3 in DNA: TGTGCCAGCTCAACCACAGGGCGCCTCACCGGGGAGCTGTTTTTT. Translated: CASSTTGRLTGELFF.

In regard to this clone: At one boundary the junction diverges from the germline segment, which might be a read error. The chain combines TRBV7-9 with TRBJ1-6; D is unclear. The CDR3 covers 14 residues. Germline CDR1 and CDR2: SEHNR and FQNEAQ (reference sequence). CDR3 sequence: CSSSHGVTNSPLHF. CDR3 nucleotides: TGTTCCAGCAGCCACGGGGTCACGAATTCACCCCTCCACTTT.

This rearrangement joins TRBV27 to TRBJ1-6; 10 positions match TRBD1. V lost 5 bases to trimming and J lost 9 bases; unmatched junction nucleotides: 4. The length of the CDR3 is 14 residues. The germline gives CDR1 MNHEY, CDR2 SMNVEV (reference sequence). The CDR3 nucleotides read TGTGCCAGCAGTGGACAGGGGGGCGCTTCACCCCTCCACTTT. Encoded protein: CASSGQGGASPLHF.

V usage is TRBV7-6 and J usage is TRBJ1-6, with no clear D. The length of the CDR3 is 14 residues. V lost 5 bases to trimming and J lost 9 bases, with 14 bases between them. The V gene's germline CDR1 is SGHVS and CDR2 FNYEAQ. The CDR3 DNA is TGTGCCAGCAGCCTGCGGGCCGAGGGTTCACCCCTCCACTTT. It translates to CASSLRAEGSPLHF.

The V call is TRBV29-1, the J call TRBJ1-1; 8 bases match TRBD1. The germline V gene has CDR1 SQVTM and CDR2 ANQGSEA. The CDR3 sequence is 12 residues long. The trim removed 6 bases at V and 5 bases at J, leaving 5 bases unmatched. The CDR3 DNA sequence: TGCAGCGTGACAGGGGCAGGGACTGAAGCTTTCTTT. Its translation: CSVTGAGTEAFF.

The chain joins TRBV18 to TRBJ1-2; D call uncertain. Germline-derived CDR1 and CDR2 are KGHSH and LQKENI. V was cut by 0 bases and J by 2 bases, with 7 bases left in between. CDR3 length equals 14 residues. CDR3 amino acids: CASSPPSGNYGYTF. CDR3 nucleotides: TGTGCCAGCTCACCACCGAGCGGGAACTATGGCTACACCTTC.

The chain recombines TRBV10-3 with TRBJ2-5, with 7 bases lining up with TRBD1. CDR1 and CDR2 from the germline V gene are ENHRY and SYGVKD. V lost 4 bases, J lost 2 bases, and 10 bases stayed unmatched. The CDR3 is 16 amino acids. As DNA, the CDR3 is TGTGCCATCAGTGTAGGGGTGGGGACAGCACAAGAGACCCAGTACTTC. It encodes CAISVGVGTAQETQYF.

This chain connects TRBV27 to TRBJ1-2, with TRBD1 matching 10 bases. CDR3 length equals 17 residues. Germline V gene data show CDR1 as MNHEY and CDR2 as SMNVEV (reference sequence). The J segment lost 7 bases and the V segment lost 6 bases, leaving 17 bases of the junction unmatched. CDR3 sequence reads: CASSRQGARDSGGGYTF. The CDR3 nucleotides read TGTGCCAGCAGCAGACAGGGGGCGAGGGATTCAGGGGGTGGCTACACCTTC.

This chain joins TRBV27 and TRBJ2-1; 7 bases are a match to TRBD1. J gave up 7 bases and V 4 bases, and 7 bases lay outside the gene matches. CDR3 length: 14 residues. Germline loops: CDR1 MNHEY, CDR2 SMNVEV (reference sequence). The CDR3 DNA reads as TGTGCCAGCAGTTACCGATTACAGGGGAATGAGCAGTTCTTC. It specifies CASSYRLQGNEQFF.

This clone was counted only a few times. The chain carries TRBV5-1 and TRBJ2-7; D is unclear. CDR3 size: 15 residues. Germline V lookup: CDR1 SGHRS, CDR2 YFSETQ. V was clipped by 4 bases and J by 4 bases, with 18 bases between them. CDR3 sequence: CASSPDGTTSYEQYF. CDR3 coding DNA: TGCGCCAGCAGCCCTGATGGCACCACCTCGTACGAGCAGTACTTC. Using reference TRBV5-1 and TRBJ2-7 for the parts outside the CDR3, the full variable domain is KAGVTQTPRYLIKTRGQQVTLSCSPISGHRSVSWYQQTPGQGLQFLFEYFSETQRNKGNFPGRFSGRQFSNSRSEMNVSTLELGDSALYLCASSPDGTTSYEQYFGPGTRLTVT.

CDR3 coding DNA: TGTGCCAGCAGTGAGGGGACAGGGTTCGAGCAGTACTTC. Translated, it gives CASSEGTGFEQYF. The chain joins TRBV6-1 to TRBJ2-7, with TRBD1 matching over 9 bases. V gave up 3 bases and J gave up 6 bases; unmatched junction bases: 3. The CDR3 runs to 13 residues. Germline assignment: CDR1 MNHNS and CDR2 SASEGT.

This clone appeared once. This chain connects TRBV5-1 to TRBJ2-3; 9 bases align to TRBD1. This CDR3 is 14 amino acids long. V lost 2 bases, J lost 7 bases, and 5 bases stayed unmatched. Germline-derived CDR1 and CDR2 are SGHRS and YFSETQ. The CDR3 here is CASSFGDRANTQYF. CDR3 nucleotide sequence: TGCGCCAGCAGCTTTGGGGACAGGGCGAATACGCAGTATTTT.

This chain joins TRBV16 and TRBJ1-4, with D unresolved. Germline CDR1 and CDR2: KGHSY and FQNENV. The CDR3 extends over 14 amino acids. V lost 1 base, J lost 7 bases, and 10 bases lay in between. CDR3 sequence: CASSQLAGGEKLFF. CDR3 coding DNA: TGTGCCAGCAGCCAATTAGCCGGCGGTGAAAAACTGTTTTTT.

Details on this clone: Other nucleotide sequences in the sample specify the same CDR3. This sequence joins TRBV5-6 and TRBJ1-5; 7 nucleotides line up with TRBD1. The CDR3 contains 14 residues. The trim removed 0 bases at V and 7 bases at J, leaving 4 bases unmatched. In germline, CDR1 is SGHDT, CDR2 YYEEEE. CDR3 DNA sequence: TGTGCCAGCAGCTTGGGACAGGGTTACCAGCCCCAGCATTTT. Amino acid sequence: CASSLGQGYQPQHF.

The chain carries TRBV7-9 and TRBJ1-2; D is perhaps TRBD1 (5 bases). In germline, CDR1 is SEHNR, CDR2 FQNEAQ (reference sequence). This CDR3 has 16 residues. V dropped 5 bases and J dropped 0 bases, with 16 bases sitting between them. CDR3 loop: CASSPAGTGANYGYTF. The CDR3 DNA reads as TGTGCCAGCAGCCCGGCCGGGACGGGAGCTAACTATGGCTACACCTTC.

This chain links TRBV7-9 with TRBJ1-6; D gene ambiguous. The ends were cut back, 3 bases at V and 6 bases at J, with 12 bases in the middle. Germline lookup yields CDR1 SEHNR and CDR2 FQNEAQ (reference sequence). This CDR3 is built from 15 residues. The CDR3 DNA sequence: TGTGCCAGCAGCTTTCCCGGGAGGCCTAATTCACCCCTCCACTTT. It translates to CASSFPGRPNSPLHF. Full variable domain (missing parts from reference TRBV7-9 and TRBJ1-6): DTGVSQNPRHKITKRGQNVTFRCDPISEHNRLYWYRQTLGQGPEFLTYFQNEAQLEKSRLLSDRFSAERPKGSFSTLEIQRTEQGDSAMYLCASSFPGRPNSPLHFGNGTRLTVT.